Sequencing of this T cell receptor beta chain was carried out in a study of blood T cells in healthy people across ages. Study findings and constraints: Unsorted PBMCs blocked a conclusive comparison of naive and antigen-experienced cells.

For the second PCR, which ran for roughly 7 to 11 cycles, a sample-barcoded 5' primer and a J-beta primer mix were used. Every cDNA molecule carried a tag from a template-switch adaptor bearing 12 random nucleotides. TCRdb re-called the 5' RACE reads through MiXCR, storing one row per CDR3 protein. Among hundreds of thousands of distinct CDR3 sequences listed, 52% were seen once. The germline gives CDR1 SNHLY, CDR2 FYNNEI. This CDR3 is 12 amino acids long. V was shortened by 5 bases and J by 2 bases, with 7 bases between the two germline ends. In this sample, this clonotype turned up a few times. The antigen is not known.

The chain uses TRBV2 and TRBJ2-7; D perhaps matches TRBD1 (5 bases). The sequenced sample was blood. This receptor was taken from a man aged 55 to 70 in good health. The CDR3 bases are TGTGCCAGCAGTACGGACACCTACGAGCAGTACTTC. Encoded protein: CASSTDTYEQYF. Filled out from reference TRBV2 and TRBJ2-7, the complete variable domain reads EPEVTQTPSHQVTQMGQEVILRCVPISNHLYFYWYRQILGQKVEFLVSFYNNEISEKSEIFDDQFSVERPDGSNFTLKIRSTKLEDSAMYFCASSTDTYEQYFGPGTRLTVT.